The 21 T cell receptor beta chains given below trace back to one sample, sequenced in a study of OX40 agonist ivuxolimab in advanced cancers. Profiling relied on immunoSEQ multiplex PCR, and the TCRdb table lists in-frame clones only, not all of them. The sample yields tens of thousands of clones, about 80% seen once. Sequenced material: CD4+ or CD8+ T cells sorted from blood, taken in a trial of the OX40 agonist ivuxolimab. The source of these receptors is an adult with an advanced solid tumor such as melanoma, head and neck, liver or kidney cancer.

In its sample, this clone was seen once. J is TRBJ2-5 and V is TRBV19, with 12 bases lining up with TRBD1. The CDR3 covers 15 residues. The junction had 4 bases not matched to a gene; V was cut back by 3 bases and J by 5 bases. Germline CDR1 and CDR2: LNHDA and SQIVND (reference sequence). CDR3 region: CASSMGTGGRETQYF. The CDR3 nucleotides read TGTGCCAGTAGTATGGGGACAGGGGGCCGGGAGACCCAGTACTTC.

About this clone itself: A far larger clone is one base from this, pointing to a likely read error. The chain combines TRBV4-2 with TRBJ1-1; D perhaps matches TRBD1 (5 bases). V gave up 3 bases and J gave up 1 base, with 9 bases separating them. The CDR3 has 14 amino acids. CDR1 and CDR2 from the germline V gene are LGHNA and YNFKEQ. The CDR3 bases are TGTGCCAGCAGCCAGACAGACCAGAACACTGAAGCTTTCTTT. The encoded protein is CASSQTDQNTEAFF.

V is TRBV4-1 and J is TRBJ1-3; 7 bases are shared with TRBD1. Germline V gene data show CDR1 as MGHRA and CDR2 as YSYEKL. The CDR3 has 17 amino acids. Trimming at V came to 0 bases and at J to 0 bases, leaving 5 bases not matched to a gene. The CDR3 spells CASSQETGASSGNTIYF. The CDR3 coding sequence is TGCGCCAGCAGCCAAGAAACAGGGGCCTCCTCTGGAAACACCATATATTTT.

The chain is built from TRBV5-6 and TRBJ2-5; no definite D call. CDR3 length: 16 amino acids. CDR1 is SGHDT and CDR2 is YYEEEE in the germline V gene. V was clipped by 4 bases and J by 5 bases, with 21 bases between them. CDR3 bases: TGTGCCAGCAGCCCCGAAGGGTCCCTCCTGGGGGAGACCCAGTACTTC. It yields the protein CASSPEGSLLGETQYF.

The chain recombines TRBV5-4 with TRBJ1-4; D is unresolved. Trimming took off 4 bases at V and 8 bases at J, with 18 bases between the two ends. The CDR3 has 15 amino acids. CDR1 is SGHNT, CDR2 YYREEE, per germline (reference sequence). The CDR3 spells CASSDNRANSEKLFF. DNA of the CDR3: TGTGCCAGCAGCGATAATAGGGCCAACTCGGAAAAACTGTTTTTT.

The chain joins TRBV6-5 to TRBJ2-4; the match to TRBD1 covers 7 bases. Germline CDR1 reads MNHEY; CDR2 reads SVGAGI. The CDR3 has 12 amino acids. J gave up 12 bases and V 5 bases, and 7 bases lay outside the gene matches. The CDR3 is CASSTGVTDQYF. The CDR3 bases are TGTGCCAGCAGTACAGGGGTTACTGATCAGTACTTC.

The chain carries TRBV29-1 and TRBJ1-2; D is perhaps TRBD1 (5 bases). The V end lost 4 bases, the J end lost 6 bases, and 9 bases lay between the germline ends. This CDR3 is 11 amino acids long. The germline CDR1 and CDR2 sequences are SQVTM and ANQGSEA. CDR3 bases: TGCAGCGTTGTGGCAGGGAATGGCTACACCTTC. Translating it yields CSVVAGNGYTF.

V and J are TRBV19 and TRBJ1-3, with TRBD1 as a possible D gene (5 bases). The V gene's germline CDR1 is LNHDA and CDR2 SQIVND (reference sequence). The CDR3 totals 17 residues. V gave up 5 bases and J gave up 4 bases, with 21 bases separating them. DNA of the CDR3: TGTGCCAGTAGTCTTCGCGATCAGGGTCGGGCGGGAAACACCATATATTTT. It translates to CASSLRDQGRAGNTIYF. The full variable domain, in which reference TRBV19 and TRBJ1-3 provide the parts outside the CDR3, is DGGITQSPKYLFRKEGQNVTLSCEQNLNHDAMYWYRQDPGQGLRLIYYSQIVNDFQKGDIAEGYSVSREKKESFPLTVTSAQKNPTAFYLCASSLRDQGRAGNTIYFGEGSWLTVV.

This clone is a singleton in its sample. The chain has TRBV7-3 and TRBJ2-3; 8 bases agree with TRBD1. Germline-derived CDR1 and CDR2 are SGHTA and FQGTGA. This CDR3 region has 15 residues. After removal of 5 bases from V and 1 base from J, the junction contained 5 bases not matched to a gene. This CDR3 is CASSRDRGGTDTQYF. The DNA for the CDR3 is TGTGCCAGCAGCCGCGACAGGGGAGGCACAGATACGCAGTATTTT.

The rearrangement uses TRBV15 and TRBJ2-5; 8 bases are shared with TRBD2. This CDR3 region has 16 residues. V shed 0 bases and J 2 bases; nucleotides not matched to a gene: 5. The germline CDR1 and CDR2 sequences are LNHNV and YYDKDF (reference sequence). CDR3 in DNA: TGTGCCACCAGCAGAGACCAGCGGGGGATGCAAGAGACCCAGTACTTC. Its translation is CATSRDQRGMQETQYF.

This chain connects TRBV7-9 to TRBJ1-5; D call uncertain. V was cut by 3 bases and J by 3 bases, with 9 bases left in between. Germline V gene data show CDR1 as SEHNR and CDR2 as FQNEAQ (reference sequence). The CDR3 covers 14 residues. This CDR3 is CASSFDGNNQPQHF. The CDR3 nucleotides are TGTGCCAGCAGCTTCGATGGAAACAATCAGCCCCAGCATTTT.

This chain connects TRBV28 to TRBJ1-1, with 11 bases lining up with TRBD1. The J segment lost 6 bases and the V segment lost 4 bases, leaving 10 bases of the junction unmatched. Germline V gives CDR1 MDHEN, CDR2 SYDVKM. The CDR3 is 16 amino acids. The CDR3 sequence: CASSSSGTGGYAEAFF. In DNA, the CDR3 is TGTGCCAGCAGTTCGTCCGGGACAGGGGGATACGCTGAAGCTTTCTTT.

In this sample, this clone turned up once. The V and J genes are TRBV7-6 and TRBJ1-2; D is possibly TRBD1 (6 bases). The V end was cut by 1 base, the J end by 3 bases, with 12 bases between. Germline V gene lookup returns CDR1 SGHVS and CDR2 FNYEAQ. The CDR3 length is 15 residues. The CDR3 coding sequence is TGTGCCAGCAGCTTAGGGGGGGGCAGCTACTATGGCTACACCTTC. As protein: CASSLGGGSYYGYTF.

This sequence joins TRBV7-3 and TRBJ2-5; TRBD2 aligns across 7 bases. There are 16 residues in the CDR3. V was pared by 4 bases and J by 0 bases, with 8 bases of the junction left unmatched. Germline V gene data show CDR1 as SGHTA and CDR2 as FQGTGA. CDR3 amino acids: CASSSAPGGDQETQYF. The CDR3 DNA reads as TGTGCCAGCAGCTCAGCCCCGGGGGGAGACCAAGAGACCCAGTACTTC.

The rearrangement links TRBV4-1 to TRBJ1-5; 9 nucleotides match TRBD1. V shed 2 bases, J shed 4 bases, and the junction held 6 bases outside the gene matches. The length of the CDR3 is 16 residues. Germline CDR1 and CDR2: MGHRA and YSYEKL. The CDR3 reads CASSQLQGASNQPQHF. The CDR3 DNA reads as TGCGCCAGCAGCCAATTACAGGGGGCGAGTAATCAGCCCCAGCATTTT.

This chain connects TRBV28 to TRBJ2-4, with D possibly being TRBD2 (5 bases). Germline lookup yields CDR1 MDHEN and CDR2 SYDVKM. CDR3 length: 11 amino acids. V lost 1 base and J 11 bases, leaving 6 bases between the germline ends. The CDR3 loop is CASSLYGVQYF. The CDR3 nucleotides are TGTGCCAGCAGTTTATACGGGGTTCAGTACTTC.

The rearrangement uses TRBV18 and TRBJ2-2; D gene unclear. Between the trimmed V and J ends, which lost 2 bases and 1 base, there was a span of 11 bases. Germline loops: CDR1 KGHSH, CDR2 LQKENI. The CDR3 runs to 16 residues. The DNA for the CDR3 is TGTGCCAGCTCACCAAAGTTATTGGGGAACACCGGGGAGCTGTTTTTT. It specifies CASSPKLLGNTGELFF.

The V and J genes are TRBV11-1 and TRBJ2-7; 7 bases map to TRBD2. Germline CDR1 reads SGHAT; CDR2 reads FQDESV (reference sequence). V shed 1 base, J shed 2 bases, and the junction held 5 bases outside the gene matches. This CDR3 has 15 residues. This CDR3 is CASSLGPAGTYEQYF. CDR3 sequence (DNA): TGTGCCAGCAGCTTAGGCCCAGCGGGAACCTACGAGCAGTACTTC.

The DNA of the CDR3 is TGTGCCAGCAAGGCAGGGAGGAATGAAAAACTGTTTTTT. Amino acid sequence: CASKAGRNEKLFF. The chain employs TRBV6-6 and TRBJ1-4; tentative D call: TRBD1 (5 bases). V was trimmed by 7 bases and J by 5 bases, leaving 11 bases between them. This CDR3 spans 13 amino acids. The germline V gene encodes CDR1 MNHNY and CDR2 SVGAGI (reference sequence).

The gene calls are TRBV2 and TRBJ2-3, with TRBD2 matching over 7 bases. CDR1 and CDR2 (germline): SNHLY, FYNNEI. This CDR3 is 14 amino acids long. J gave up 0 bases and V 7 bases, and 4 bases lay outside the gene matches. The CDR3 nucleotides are TGTGCCAGCATTCGGCGGGGGAGCACAGATACGCAGTATTTT. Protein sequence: CASIRRGSTDTQYF.

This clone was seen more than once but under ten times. CDR3 sequence reads: CATSRGPIAGGAYEQYF. The CDR3 DNA sequence: TGTGCCACCAGCAGAGGACCGATAGCGGGAGGGGCCTACGAGCAGTACTTC. V is TRBV15 and J is TRBJ2-7; 11 bases line up with TRBD2. The CDR3 is made up of 17 amino acids. With V trimmed by 1 base and J by 2 bases, 7 bases remained unmatched. Germline V gene lookup returns CDR1 LNHNV and CDR2 YYDKDF (reference sequence).